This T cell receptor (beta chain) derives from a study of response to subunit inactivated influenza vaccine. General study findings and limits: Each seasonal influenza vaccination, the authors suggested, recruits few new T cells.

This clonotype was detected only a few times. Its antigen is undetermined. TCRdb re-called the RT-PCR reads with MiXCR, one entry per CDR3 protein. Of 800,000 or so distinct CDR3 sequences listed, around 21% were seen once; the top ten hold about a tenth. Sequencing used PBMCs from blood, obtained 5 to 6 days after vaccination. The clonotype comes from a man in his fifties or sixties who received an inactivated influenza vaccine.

Here the CDR3 DNA reads TGTGCCAGCGGTCCCGGACGTAGCTCCTACAATGAGCAGTTCTTC. It yields the protein CASGPGRSSYNEQFF. V usage is TRBV6-2 or TRBV6-3 and J usage is TRBJ2-1; D gene uncertain. V was cut by 8 bases and J by 0 bases, with 14 bases left in between. Germline V CDR1 and CDR2: MNHEY, SVGEGT. This CDR3 region has 15 residues.